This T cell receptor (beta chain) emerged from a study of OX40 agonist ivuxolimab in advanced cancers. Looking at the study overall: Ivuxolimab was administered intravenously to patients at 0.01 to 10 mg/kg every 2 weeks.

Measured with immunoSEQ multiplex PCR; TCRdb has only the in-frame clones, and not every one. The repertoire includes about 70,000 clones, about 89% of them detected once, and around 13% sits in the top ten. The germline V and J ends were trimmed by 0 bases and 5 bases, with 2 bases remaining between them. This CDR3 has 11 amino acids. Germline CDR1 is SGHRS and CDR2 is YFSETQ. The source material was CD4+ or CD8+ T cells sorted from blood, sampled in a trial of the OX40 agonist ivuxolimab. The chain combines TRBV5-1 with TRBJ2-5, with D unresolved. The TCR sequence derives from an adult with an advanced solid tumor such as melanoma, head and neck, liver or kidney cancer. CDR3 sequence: CASSLEETQYF. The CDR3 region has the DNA TGCGCCAGCAGCTTGGAGGAGACCCAGTACTTC.